The following is a T cell receptor beta chain sequence with its context. The antigen remains undetermined. A read error is possible here, since a much larger clone lies one base away. The record originates from a study of tumor-infiltrating lymphocytes in primary liver carcinoma. About the study: Enrolled patients were male and female, aged 30 to 69 years.

The length of the CDR3 is 14 residues. The germline V gene encodes CDR1 MNHEY and CDR2 SVGAGI. V was trimmed by 2 bases and J by 10 bases, leaving 12 bases between them. The study extracted blood RNA from unsorted whole blood and also extracted germline DNA. Peripheral blood, roughly 4 milliliters, was collected prior to surgery. Total RNA amounting to around 530 ng was the source from which TCR beta cDNA was made with a constant-region primer. Three rounds of nested multiplex PCR with slightly modified ARM-PCR produced TCR beta libraries. TRBV1-TRBV30 forward primers paired with a C-beta reverse primer drove the first two PCR rounds, about 10 cycles each. Using its own MiXCR run on the multiplex PCR reads, TCRdb lists one record per CDR3 protein. Of about 310,000 distinct CDR3 sequences listed, more than 55% are singletons. Study observations and caveats: Blood had a significantly lower top-250-clone fraction than tumors did (p = 0.039).

The clonotype originates from a woman aged 25 to 45 with primary liver carcinoma and hepatitis B virus infection. Material for sequencing was peripheral blood. V is TRBV6-5 and J is TRBJ1-6, with unresolved D. Written as DNA, the CDR3 is TGTGCCAGCAGTTACCGGGAGGCAGGATCACCCCTCCACTTT. The encoded protein is CASSYREAGSPLHF.